The 26 T cell receptor beta chains below all came from one sample that was sequenced in a study of preoperative IRX-2 immunotherapy in early breast cancer. The method was immunoSEQ multiplex PCR; TCRdb's version includes in-frame clones alone and lacks a portion of them. The sample shows roughly 35,000 clones, 90% to 95% of them seen only once. Treatment specified: preoperative locoregional IRX-2 cytokine immunotherapy. Collection of the sample occurred from a patient treated with IRX-2 immunotherapy. These receptors originate from a human donor with breast cancer.

The gene calls are TRBV9 and TRBJ1-2; D gene ambiguous. The germline V gene has CDR1 SGDLS and CDR2 YYNGEE. V dropped 0 bases and J dropped 3 bases, with 15 bases sitting between them. The CDR3 totals 16 residues. The CDR3 DNA is TGTGCCAGCAGCGTAGTCTCACAGAAGGTTGACTATGGCTACACCTTC. This sequence encodes CASSVVSQKVDYGYTF.

This rearrangement joins TRBV7-2 to TRBJ2-3; no firm D call. Per the germline V gene, CDR1 is SGHTA and CDR2 is FQGNSA. Trimming took 2 bases from V and 6 from J, leaving 6 bases between them. The CDR3 length is 12 residues. The CDR3 loop reads CASSLKGDTQYF. The CDR3 coding sequence is TGTGCCAGCAGCTTAAAAGGTGATACGCAGTATTTT.

The chain combines TRBV5-1 with TRBJ2-6, with 7 nucleotides matching TRBD1. CDR3 length equals 16 residues. The trim removed 4 bases at V and 0 bases at J, leaving 4 bases unmatched. The germline V gene has CDR1 SGHRS and CDR2 YFSETQ. The CDR3 is CASSQGQFSGANVLTF. The CDR3 nucleotides are TGCGCCAGCAGCCAGGGACAGTTCTCTGGGGCCAACGTCCTGACTTTC.

The chain couples TRBV11-2 to TRBJ1-4; no definite D call. CDR1 and CDR2 (germline): SGHAT, FQNNGV. The CDR3 totals 11 residues. V gave up 2 bases and J gave up 8 bases, with 3 bases separating them. The CDR3 DNA is TGTGCCAGCAGCTTATCCGAAAAACTGTTTTTT. The encoded protein is CASSLSEKLFF.

This chain links TRBV5-1 with TRBJ1-2; D not resolved. The CDR3 sequence is 13 residues long. The V end was cut by 2 bases, the J end by 1 base, with 6 bases between. Germline CDR1 reads SGHRS; CDR2 reads YFSETQ. This CDR3 is CASSFRDNYGYTF. The CDR3 bases are TGCGCCAGCAGCTTTAGGGATAACTATGGCTACACCTTC.

Comments on this clone: At one end the junction does not follow the germline gene, possibly because of a read error. V is TRBV7-7 and J is TRBJ2-2; 11 nucleotides line up with TRBD2. The germline CDR1 and CDR2 sequences are SSHAT and FNYEAQ (reference sequence). The CDR3 consists of 21 residues. Written as DNA, the CDR3 is TGTGCTAGCAGCTTAGAAGGGTCTAGCGGGGGGCCGCCGATGAACACCGGGGAGCTGTTTTTT. Translated, it gives CASSLEGSSGGPPMNTGELFF.

This clone was recorded a few times. The rearrangement uses TRBV19 and TRBJ1-5; D gene unclear. The CDR3 contains 13 residues. Germline CDR1 and CDR2: LNHDA and SQIVND (reference sequence). V lost 3 bases to trimming and J lost 11 bases, with 14 bases between them. CDR3: CASSIEHLRTQHF. The CDR3 coding sequence is TGTGCCAGTAGTATTGAGCACCTAAGGACCCAGCATTTT.

This chain links TRBV7-9 with TRBJ2-1; perhaps TRBD1 as D (6 bases). Germline CDR1 is SEHNR and CDR2 is FQNEAQ (reference sequence). This CDR3 spans 14 amino acids. The V end was cut by 2 bases, the J end by 5 bases, with 10 bases between. CDR3 loop: CASSLPRDNNEQFF. The DNA of the CDR3 is TGTGCCAGCAGCTTACCCCGGGACAACAATGAGCAGTTCTTC.

The V and J genes are TRBV19 and TRBJ1-2, with 9 bases matching TRBD1. The length of the CDR3 is 15 residues. Germline-derived CDR1 and CDR2 are LNHDA and SQIVND (reference sequence). The V and J ends lost 2 bases and 7 bases, in that order; junction bases with no gene match: 8. The CDR3 spells CASSILSAGQGGYTF. The DNA of the CDR3 is TGTGCCAGTAGTATATTAAGTGCGGGACAGGGTGGCTACACCTTC.

The chain couples TRBV28 to TRBJ2-2; TRBD2 matches at 10 bases. Looked up from germline, CDR1 is MDHEN and CDR2 is SYDVKM. CDR3 length: 15 residues. J lost 5 bases, V lost 4 bases, and 4 bases had no gene match. The CDR3 DNA sequence: TGTGCCAGCAGTTCTAGCGGGAGCGGGACCGGGGAGCTGTTTTTT. Translating it yields CASSSSGSGTGELFF.

This chain links TRBV4-3 with TRBJ1-5, with unresolved D. From germline, CDR1 is LGHNA and CDR2 YSLEER. Trimming cost V 1 base and J 0 bases, with 7 bases left between them. CDR3 length: 15 residues. CDR3 loop: CASSQGTNSNQPQHF. In nucleotides, the CDR3 is TGCGCCAGCAGCCAAGGGACGAATAGCAATCAGCCCCAGCATTTT.

The V call is TRBV19, the J call TRBJ1-3, with D possibly TRBD1 on 5 matching bases. CDR1 is LNHDA and CDR2 is SQIVND in the germline V gene (reference sequence). Between the trimmed V and J ends, which lost 1 base and 3 bases, there was a span of 13 bases. The CDR3 length is 16 residues. The CDR3 nucleotides read TGTGCCAGTAGTATAGTTCCGGGGCGCCGTGGAAACACCATATATTTT. It codes for CASSIVPGRRGNTIYF.

J is TRBJ2-2 and V is TRBV7-8; the D gene is possibly TRBD1 (6 bases). The CDR3 is 14 amino acids. Germline CDR1 and CDR2: SGHVS and FQNEAQ. V was trimmed by 2 bases and J by 7 bases, leaving 11 bases between them. The CDR3 here is CASSLRGLVGELFF. The CDR3 bases are TGTGCCAGCAGCTTAAGGGGGTTAGTCGGGGAGCTGTTTTTT.

This clone was detected only once. The CDR3 DNA reads TGCGCCAGCAACACGTGGGCGGGAGTTACAGATACGCAGTATTTT. This encodes CASNTWAGVTDTQYF. The chain links TRBV5-1 to TRBJ2-3, with 7 bases fitting TRBD2. The CDR3 contains 15 residues. V shed 6 bases, J shed 3 bases, and the junction held 10 bases outside the gene matches. Germline V gives CDR1 SGHRS, CDR2 YFSETQ.

The chain couples TRBV4-2 to TRBJ2-2; D not resolved. V was pared by 0 bases and J by 4 bases, with 21 bases between. Looked up from germline, CDR1 is LGHNA and CDR2 is YNFKEQ. The CDR3 has 19 residues. CDR3 region: CASSQDLERAGPGTGELFF. The CDR3 region has the DNA TGTGCCAGCAGCCAAGATCTTGAAAGGGCCGGACCTGGCACCGGGGAGCTGTTTTTT.

V usage is TRBV4-2 and J usage is TRBJ2-7; 13 bases map to TRBD2. Trimming at V came to 1 base and at J to 7 bases, leaving 10 bases not matched to a gene. Germline V gene sequence: CDR1 LGHNA, CDR2 YNFKEQ. This CDR3 is 17 amino acids long. The CDR3 reads CASSQVGTSGRAVEQYF. In nucleotides, the CDR3 is TGTGCCAGCAGCCAAGTGGGCACTAGCGGGAGGGCCGTAGAGCAGTACTTC.

The chain couples TRBV18 to TRBJ1-5, with D perhaps matching TRBD1 (5 bases). The V end was cut by 6 bases, the J end by 2 bases, with 17 bases between. Germline CDR1 and CDR2: KGHSH and LQKENI. The CDR3 totals 16 residues. CDR3 bases: TGTGCCAGCTCCCAGAAATCAGGGAACCGCAATCAGCCCCAGCATTTT. As protein: CASSQKSGNRNQPQHF.

The chain joins TRBV2 to TRBJ2-7; tentatively, D is TRBD1 (5 bases). Germline CDR1 reads SNHLY; CDR2 reads FYNNEI. This CDR3 has 14 amino acids. Trimming left V 5 bases short and J 4 bases short, with 15 bases between. The CDR3 sequence: CASSRGRAYYEQYF. In DNA, the CDR3 is TGTGCCAGCAGTAGGGGCCGCGCCTATTACGAGCAGTACTTC.

The chain couples TRBV5-1 to TRBJ1-5, with a possible D match to TRBD1 (6 bases). Trimming took 4 bases from V and 4 from J, leaving 15 bases between them. CDR3 length: 15 residues. Per germline, CDR1 SGHRS and CDR2 YFSETQ. DNA for the CDR3: TGCGCCAGCAGCCAATTGGGGGCAAGTAATCAGCCCCAGCATTTT. Its translation: CASSQLGASNQPQHF.

The V gene is TRBV27, the J gene TRBJ1-2; D unresolved. Germline loops: CDR1 MNHEY, CDR2 SMNVEV (reference sequence). V was pared by 4 bases and J by 2 bases, with 5 bases between. This CDR3 is built from 12 residues. CDR3 loop: CASSSGNYGYTF. Written as DNA, the CDR3 is TGTGCCAGCAGTTCCGGCAACTATGGCTACACCTTC.

The rearrangement uses TRBV7-2 and TRBJ2-1; D not certain. Trimming took off 3 bases at V and 9 bases at J, with 6 bases between the two ends. The CDR3 is made up of 11 amino acids. Germline loops: CDR1 SGHTA, CDR2 FQGNSA. CDR3 DNA sequence: TGTGCCAGCAGCTTGTATACTGAGCAGTTCTTC. This encodes CASSLYTEQFF.

This clone has only one observation. The chain couples TRBV7-9 to TRBJ2-1, with D perhaps matching TRBD1 or TRBD2 (7 bases each). Trimming took 4 bases from V and 1 from J, leaving 14 bases between them. The CDR3 spans 16 residues. Germline V gene data show CDR1 as SEHNR and CDR2 as FQNEAQ (reference sequence). This chain's CDR3 is CASSSRGGQSYNEQFF. CDR3 nucleotide sequence: TGTGCCAGCAGCTCCAGGGGGGGACAGTCCTACAATGAGCAGTTCTTC.

The rearrangement uses TRBV28 and TRBJ1-1; D may be TRBD1 (5 bases). From germline, CDR1 is MDHEN and CDR2 SYDVKM. The CDR3 is 12 residues long. Between the trimmed V and J ends, which lost 5 bases and 8 bases, there was a span of 12 bases. The CDR3 here is CASSLGVREAFF. In DNA, the CDR3 is TGTGCCAGCAGTCTAGGGGTCCGAGAAGCTTTCTTT.

V and J are TRBV9 and TRBJ2-6; tentative D call: TRBD1 (5 bases). Germline V gene lookup returns CDR1 SGDLS and CDR2 YYNGEE. CDR3 length equals 18 residues. Trimming pared 1 base from V and 0 bases from J, leaving 14 bases between. The DNA for the CDR3 is TGTGCCAGCAGCGTAAGTACAGGTAGTAGCTCTGGGGCCAACGTCCTGACTTTC. Translation: CASSVSTGSSSGANVLTF. The full variable domain, completed using reference TRBV9 and TRBJ2-6, is DSGVTQTPKHLITATGQRVTLRCSPRSGDLSVYWYQQSLDQGLQFLIQYYNGEERAKGNILERFSAQQFPDLHSELNLSSLELGDSALYFCASSVSTGSSSGANVLTFGAGSRLTVL.

J is TRBJ2-1 and V is TRBV7-8; D ambiguous. The CDR3 consists of 15 residues. V lost 0 bases and J lost 6, with 12 bases in between. Germline lookup yields CDR1 SGHVS and CDR2 FQNEAQ. The CDR3 nucleotides are TGTGCCAGCAGCTTAGCTGGAAGTAGACGCAATGAGCAGTTCTTC. Residues: CASSLAGSRRNEQFF.

This chain joins TRBV7-2 and TRBJ2-7, with 7 nucleotides matching TRBD1. The CDR3 covers 13 residues. With V trimmed by 5 bases and J by 2 bases, 3 bases remained unmatched. Per the germline V gene, CDR1 is SGHTA and CDR2 is FQGNSA. CDR3 bases: TGTGCCAGCAGCCTTGGGACAGCCTACGAGCAGTACTTC. Translation: CASSLGTAYEQYF.